This record concerns one T cell receptor (beta chain) sequence. Antigen specificity is unknown. The sample comes from a study of vaccination and CD4 T cells after COVID-19. The study sequenced cultured CD4+ T cell DNA using the Oncomine TCR Beta short-read assay. TCRdb reanalysed the PCR reads using MiXCR and keeps one entry per CDR3 protein. The sample consists of around 15,000 distinct CDR3 sequences, roughly 69% of them appearing once. Regarding treatment: approximately 11-day PBMC culture with coronavirus spike peptide pools or control peptides (ViraFEST assay). Germline-derived CDR1 and CDR2 are MNHNS and SASEGT. The CDR3 has 14 amino acids. The ends were cut back, 11 bases at V and 1 base at J, with 17 bases in the middle.

The sequenced sample was CD4+ T cells from blood, cultured in vitro. This clonotype originated in a human donor who had recovered from COVID-19. The chain joins TRBV6-1 to TRBJ1-1, with D perhaps matching TRBD1 (6 bases). CDR3 DNA: TGTGCCGCCTACAGGGACTCTGGGAACACTGAAGCTTTCTTT. Amino acids: CAAYRDSGNTEAFF.